A single sample gave rise to the 20 T cell receptor beta chains below, sequenced in a study of human T cells and chemical hapten exposure. Time point noted: healthy volunteer bleed at 6 weeks. The template was total RNA from unfractionated whole blood. TCRdb recomputed calls from the RACE reads with MiXCR, one row per CDR3 protein. The sample yields about 70,000 distinct CDR3 sequences, 6% to 7% seen once. Sequencing was done on a sample of whole blood. All receptors come from a female donor in good health. Some clones in this sample may be carry-over from other donors' samples.

With regard to this clonotype: This may be a read error, as it is one base from a much larger clone. The V gene is TRBV7-2, the J gene TRBJ1-5; unclear D gene. The germline V gene has CDR1 SGHTA and CDR2 FQGNSA. The CDR3 sequence is 16 residues long. The CDR3 coding sequence is TGTTCCAGCAGCTCAGGCTTGCTAAGGGGCAATCAGCCCCAGCATTTT. Encoded protein: CSSSSGLLRGNQPQHF.

This chain links TRBV29-1 with TRBJ1-1; 7 nucleotides align to TRBD1. CDR1 and CDR2 from the germline V gene are SQVTM and ANQGSEA. The CDR3 consists of 15 residues. Unmatched junction bases numbered 19, after V lost 4 bases and J lost 11 bases. The CDR3 is CSVGGTEQILGDAFF. CDR3 in DNA: TGCAGCGTTGGAGGGACAGAACAAATCCTAGGAGATGCTTTCTTT.

This clonotype was picked up many times. The chain combines TRBV27 with TRBJ2-3; 8 bases fit TRBD2. J was trimmed by 4 bases and V by 8 bases; bases with no gene match: 2. This CDR3 has 12 amino acids. Germline CDR1 reads MNHEY; CDR2 reads SMNVEV (reference sequence). CDR3: CASGLASDTQYF. Here the CDR3 DNA reads TGTGCCAGCGGACTAGCATCAGATACGCAGTATTTT.

This clonotype has a handful of counts. The rearrangement uses TRBV3-1 and TRBJ1-3; no definite D call. Between the trimmed V and J ends, which lost 0 bases and 4 bases, there was a span of 13 bases. This CDR3 contains 16 residues. CDR1 and CDR2 (germline): LGHDT, YNNKEL (reference sequence). This chain's CDR3 is CASSQDIWTPGNTIYF. The DNA for the CDR3 is TGTGCCAGCAGCCAAGATATTTGGACCCCAGGAAACACCATATATTTT.

This clonotype was counted ten times or more. The chain links TRBV6-4 to TRBJ2-2, with no clear D. V was trimmed by 6 bases and J by 3 bases, leaving 11 bases between them. This CDR3 has 14 amino acids. Germline lookup yields CDR1 MRHNA and CDR2 SNTAGT. CDR3 DNA: TGTGCCAGCAGCTACCGACCTGACACCGGGGAGCTGTTTTTT. Protein sequence: CASSYRPDTGELFF.

This clonotype was detected ten times or more. The chain is built from TRBV5-8 and TRBJ2-1, with unresolved D. CDR3 length equals 13 residues. Trimming took off 2 bases at V and 3 bases at J, with 6 bases between the two ends. The germline V gene encodes CDR1 SGHTS and CDR2 YDEGEE. Here the CDR3 reads CASSFTDYNEQFF. The CDR3 bases are TGTGCCAGCAGCTTTACGGACTACAATGAGCAGTTCTTC.

Ten or more counts support this clonotype. This chain connects TRBV29-1 to TRBJ1-1, with 8 bases lining up with TRBD1. Germline lookup yields CDR1 SQVTM and CDR2 ANQGSEA. Trimming took 7 bases from V and 4 from J; bases not matched to a gene: 8. The CDR3 consists of 13 residues. CDR3: CSAKTTGGTEAFF. The CDR3 nucleotides read TGCAGCGCCAAAACAACAGGGGGCACTGAAGCTTTCTTT.

This clonotype has at least ten counts. The genes are TRBV4-1 and TRBJ1-1; possibly TRBD1 for D (6 bases). The V end lost 6 bases, the J end lost 1 base, and 18 bases lay between the germline ends. Germline values: CDR1 MGHRA, CDR2 YSYEKL. This CDR3 is built from 16 residues. The CDR3 bases are TGCGCCAGCAGGGCTGATCCGGGACAACCGAACACTGAAGCTTTCTTT. Amino acids: CASRADPGQPNTEAFF.

This clonotype was counted between two and nine times. The chain carries TRBV29-1 and TRBJ2-3, with 12 nucleotides matching TRBD2. Germline-derived CDR1 and CDR2 are SQVTM and ANQGSEA. After removal of 1 base from V and 1 base from J, the junction contained 9 bases not matched to a gene. CDR3 size: 18 residues. CDR3 sequence reads: CSVEGRLAGGPRTDTQYF. The CDR3 bases are TGCAGCGTTGAAGGTCGGCTAGCGGGAGGGCCTCGCACAGATACGCAGTATTTT.

This clonotype occurred many times. The V and J genes are TRBV7-2 and TRBJ2-3, with D tentatively TRBD1 (6 bases). There are 14 residues in the CDR3. Between the trimmed V and J ends, which lost 1 base and 5 bases, there was a span of 10 bases. Germline assignment: CDR1 SGHTA and CDR2 FQGNSA. CDR3 loop: CASSLGLGGDTQYF. CDR3 in DNA: TGTGCCAGCAGCTTAGGCCTAGGGGGAGATACGCAGTATTTT.

This clonotype was counted at least ten times. The rearrangement links TRBV20-1 to TRBJ2-7, with a weak D call TRBD2 (6 bases). V lost 5 bases and J lost 2, with 13 bases in between. Germline-derived CDR1 and CDR2 are DFQATT and SNEGSKA (reference sequence). This CDR3 spans 13 amino acids. The CDR3 DNA reads TGCAGTGCTCAACTGACTAGAACCTACGAGCAGTACTTC. It yields the protein CSAQLTRTYEQYF.

This clonotype came up a few times. V usage is TRBV5-1 and J usage is TRBJ2-3; D is ambiguous. V gave up 0 bases and J gave up 4 bases, with 9 bases separating them. This CDR3 has 14 residues. Germline V gene lookup returns CDR1 SGHRS and CDR2 YFSETQ. CDR3 nucleotide sequence: TGCGCCAGCAGCTTGGAAGGTTTCTCAGATACGCAGTATTTT. Its protein product is CASSLEGFSDTQYF.

Only a few counts were recorded for this clonotype. The chain joins TRBV28 to TRBJ1-2; D is unclear. From germline, CDR1 is MDHEN and CDR2 SYDVKM. The V end lost 8 bases, the J end lost 4 bases, and 11 bases lay between the germline ends. This CDR3 spans 12 amino acids. CDR3 nucleotides: TGTGCCAGCTTGGGAGCGGGCTATGGCTACACCTTC. Translated: CASLGAGYGYTF.

The sample holds a few counts of this clonotype. This sequence joins TRBV4-1 and TRBJ2-7, with D unclear. This CDR3 comprises 14 residues. V lost 0 bases and J 5 bases, leaving 11 bases between the germline ends. Germline CDR1 is MGHRA and CDR2 is YSYEKL. CDR3 sequence (DNA): TGCGCCAGCAGCCAAGAATGGTTTTCGAACGAGCAGTACTTC. Encoded protein: CASSQEWFSNEQYF.

This clonotype appeared a few times. V is TRBV28 and J is TRBJ2-3; TRBD2 matches at 10 bases. This CDR3 has 17 residues. CDR1 is MDHEN and CDR2 is SYDVKM in the germline V gene. V dropped 3 bases and J dropped 3; count of bases not matched to a gene: 9. The CDR3 bases are TGTGCCAGCAGTTTGGGTAGCGGGAGGCTGAATACAGATACGCAGTATTTT. Translating it yields CASSLGSGRLNTDTQYF.

The V call is TRBV4-3, the J call TRBJ2-1; possibly TRBD2 for D (6 bases). The CDR3 spans 15 residues. In germline, CDR1 is LGHNA, CDR2 YSLEER. V was trimmed by 1 base and J by 4 bases, leaving 11 bases between them. The CDR3 sequence: CASSQVAGRYNEQFF. The CDR3 nucleotides read TGCGCCAGCAGCCAAGTGGCGGGGAGATACAATGAGCAGTTCTTC.

The chain carries TRBV3-1 and TRBJ2-7; TRBD1 is a possible D gene (5 bases). The length of the CDR3 is 15 residues. Germline assignment: CDR1 LGHDT and CDR2 YNNKEL (reference sequence). V was cut by 3 bases and J by 4 bases, with 16 bases left in between. The CDR3 DNA reads TGTGCCAGCAGCCAGGTAATGGACACGCAATACGAGCAGTACTTC. This sequence encodes CASSQVMDTQYEQYF.

The chain couples TRBV6-6 to TRBJ1-4; 8 bases agree with TRBD1. With 2 bases clipped from V and 3 bases from J, the junction kept 5 bases outside the gene matches. The germline V gene encodes CDR1 MNHNY and CDR2 SVGAGI (reference sequence). The CDR3 runs to 16 residues. CDR3 in amino acids: CASSYLQGAANEKLFF. CDR3 nucleotides: TGTGCCAGCAGTTACCTCCAGGGGGCGGCTAATGAAAAACTGTTTTTT.

This clonotype was found many times. The chain carries TRBV6-4 and TRBJ2-2; TRBD1 agrees at 8 bases. The CDR3 is 15 amino acids. Looked up from germline, CDR1 is MRHNA and CDR2 is SNTAGT. J was trimmed by 1 base and V by 2 bases; bases with no gene match: 0. Here the CDR3 DNA reads TGTGCCAGCAGTGACGGGACAGGGAACACCGGGGAGCTGTTTTTT. Translated, it gives CASSDGTGNTGELFF.

This clonotype has a count of ten or more. The chain employs TRBV6-4 and TRBJ2-2; weak D call: TRBD2 (5 bases). Deletions cut 5 bases from V and 1 base from J, with 5 bases between. This CDR3 contains 13 residues. Germline-derived CDR1 and CDR2 are MRHNA and SNTAGT. This CDR3 reads CASSSGNTGELFF. The CDR3 region has the DNA TGTGCCAGCAGTAGCGGGAACACCGGGGAGCTGTTTTTT.